The clone carrying this TCR beta chain has a handful of counts. Its antigen is unknown. This sample also contains other DNA sequences that code for the same CDR3. These data are taken from a study of shared clonotypes between healthy human individuals. Study results and limitations: Naive subsets tended to show greater estimated richness than memory subsets.

Subsets obtained from CD4+ cells comprised CD45RA+ naive and CD45RA-negative memory cells. V lost 6 bases, J lost 3 bases, and 3 bases lay in between. This CDR3 has 10 residues. The germline gives CDR1 DFQATT, CDR2 SNEGSKA (reference sequence). Method: immunoSEQ multiplex PCR; TCRdb's copy keeps in-frame clones and lacks some. The sample contains 230,000 or so clones, under 80% of which appear only once. The clonotype originates from a man in his thirties or forties in good health. The chain combines TRBV20-1 with TRBJ2-1; D gene uncertain. The sequenced sample consisted of memory CD4+ T cells sorted from blood. Regarding subset: CD45RA-negative fraction. The CDR3 bases are TGCAGTGCCGTCTACAATGAGCAGTTCTTC. Translating gives CSAVYNEQFF.